These T cell receptor beta chains were read from a single sample in a study of blood T cells in healthy people across ages. TCRdb reanalysed the 5' RACE reads using MiXCR and keeps one entry per CDR3 protein. The sample contains roughly 860,000 distinct CDR3 sequences, around 62% of which appear only once. What was sequenced was blood. These receptor sequences come from a man aged 25-45 years in good health. The CDR3 runs from the conserved cysteine through the conserved F or W. D genes are given only for firm matches. Part of the rows lack a size; the others show once, few, many or a class for expanded clones.

TRBV20-1,TRBJ2-1,NA,NA,TGCAGTGCTAGATTCCCCCTTAGGTCCGGCTCGGTGCAGTTCTTC,CSARFPLRSGSVQFF
TRBV3-1,TRBJ1-6,few,NA,TGTGCCAGCAGCCAAGCTAATTCACCCCTCCACTTT,CASSQANSPLHF
TRBV12-3/TRBV12-4,TRBJ2-3,NA,NA,TGTGCCAGCAGACCCGATAGGCATACGCAGTATTTT,CASRPDRHTQYF
TRBV3-1,TRBJ1-1,NA,NA,TGTGCCAGCAGCCAAGAGAGGGGGATTGAAGCTTTCTTT,CASSQERGIEAFF
TRBV12-3/TRBV12-4,TRBJ2-1,NA,NA,TGTGCCAGCAGTTTCGATTACAATGAGCAGTTCTTC,CASSFDYNEQFF
TRBV5-1,TRBJ1-2,NA,NA,TGCGCCAGCAGCTTGGAGGCACAGACTTATGGCTACACCTTC,CASSLEAQTYGYTF
TRBV5-8,TRBJ1-2,once,TRBD1,TGTGCCAGCAGCTTGTGGGACAGGGGGCAGACTAACTATGGCTACACCTTC,CASSLWDRGQTNYGYTF
TRBV4-3,TRBJ2-7,NA,NA,TGCGCCAGCAGCCAAGAAGGGCTCGCTAAGGAGCAGTACTTC,CASSQEGLAKEQYF
TRBV2,TRBJ2-1,few,TRBD2,TGTGCCAGCAGTGACGGCCTAGCGGGGGTACGGGGACAGCAGTTCTTC,CASSDGLAGVRGQQFF
TRBV20-1,TRBJ2-7,once,NA,TGCAGTGCCGACAACACTAGAAACGAGCAGTACTTC,CSADNTRNEQYF
TRBV10-2,TRBJ2-5,NA,NA,TGCGCCAGCTCCCGAGACCCAGCCCCCCAAGAGACCCAGTACTTC,CASSRDPAPQETQYF
TRBV4-2,TRBJ2-1,NA,NA,TGTGCCAGCAGCCAAGATGGTAGGGGAGAAAGGTCCTACAATGAGCAGTTCTTC,CASSQDGRGERSYNEQFF
TRBV5-1,TRBJ2-3,once,TRBD1,TGCGCCAGCAGCTGGGGACAGGCGACAACAGATACGCAGTATTTT,CASSWGQATTDTQYF
TRBV6-2/TRBV6-3,TRBJ2-7,many,NA,TGTGCCAGCAGTTACCAGGGGTCGACAGACGAGCAGTACTTC,CASSYQGSTDEQYF
TRBV29-1,TRBJ2-4,NA,NA,TGCAGCGTTGAAGGTTGGGGGGCGGACATTCAGTACTTC,CSVEGWGADIQYF
TRBV29-1,TRBJ2-5,once,NA,TGCAGCGTTGAACTAGGATCTTCCCAAGAGACCCAGTACTTC,CSVELGSSQETQYF
TRBV20-1,TRBJ2-7,NA,TRBD2,TGCAGTGCTAGAGATCCCGGACTAGCGGGCTACGAGCAGTACTTC,CSARDPGLAGYEQYF
TRBV30,TRBJ2-1,NA,TRBD1,TGTGCCGGGAGTAGGGACAGAGCCACGCAGTTCTTC,CAGSRDRATQFF
TRBV9,TRBJ2-6,NA,NA,TGTGCCAGCAGCGTAGGGGAATCTGGGACCAACGTCCTGACTTTC,CASSVGESGTNVLTF
TRBV2,TRBJ2-7,NA,TRBD1,TGTGCCAGCAGGGGAACGGGACAGGCGCCCTACGAGCAGTACTTC,CASRGTGQAPYEQYF
TRBV4-3,TRBJ1-2,NA,NA,TGCGCCAGCAGCCCCTACGAGGATCCGAGCGCCAACTATGGCTACACCTTC,CASSPYEDPSANYGYTF
TRBV6-5,TRBJ2-5,NA,NA,TGTGCCAGCAATTACGGACCAGCAGAGACCCAGTACTTC,CASNYGPAETQYF
TRBV11-2,TRBJ2-5,NA,NA,TGTGCCAGCGGCGCAGGGGGGATAGAGACCCAGTACTTC,CASGAGGIETQYF
TRBV7-8,TRBJ2-6,NA,NA,TGTGCCAGCAGCCGCGGTCGGGTCTCTGGGGCCAACGTCCTGACTTTC,CASSRGRVSGANVLTF
TRBV3-1,TRBJ2-1,NA,NA,TGTGCCAGCAGCCAAGAGGGTGAGTGGGAGCAGTTCTTC,CASSQEGEWEQFF
TRBV7-2,TRBJ2-7,NA,NA,TGTGCCAGCAGCTTAGTAGGGTTACAGTACTTC,CASSLVGLQYF
TRBV18,TRBJ2-5,few,NA,TGTGCCAGCTCCGGGAGAGAGGAAGAGACCCAGTACTTC,CASSGREEETQYF
TRBV7-2,TRBJ2-3,NA,TRBD1,TGTGCCAGCAGCCCAACAGGGGCCGGCACAGATACGCAGTATTTT,CASSPTGAGTDTQYF
TRBV6-5,TRBJ2-5,NA,NA,TGTGCCAGCAGTTACGGTTGGGGGGCTCAAGAGACCCAGTACTTC,CASSYGWGAQETQYF
TRBV5-1,TRBJ2-7,NA,NA,TGCGCCAGCAGCATGGGACAACGTTACGAGCAGTACTTC,CASSMGQRYEQYF
TRBV4-2,TRBJ2-3,few,TRBD1,TGTGCCAGCAGCCAAGACGGGACAGCTTATAGCACAGATACGCAGTATTTT,CASSQDGTAYSTDTQYF
TRBV28,TRBJ2-3,many,NA,TGTGCCAGCAGTTCTGTGGTACGGACAGTCATCAGAACTAGCACAGATACGCAGTATTTT,CASSSVVRTVIRTSTDTQYF
TRBV20-1,TRBJ1-5,NA,TRBD1,TGCAGTGCCTTGGACAGGGGGGACCAGCCCCAGCATTTT,CSALDRGDQPQHF
TRBV10-3,TRBJ2-7,NA,TRBD2,TGTGCCATCAGTGAGTCGGGGGGGAGGGGCTACGAGCAGTACTTC,CAISESGGRGYEQYF
TRBV29-1,TRBJ2-7,NA,NA,TGCAGCGTTGTGGGGTCTTCATACTACGAGCAGTACTTC,CSVVGSSYYEQYF
TRBV20-1,TRBJ2-7,NA,TRBD2,TGCAGTGCTAGAGATCCTACTGCTAGCGGGAGTCTCTACGAGCAGTACTTC,CSARDPTASGSLYEQYF
TRBV6-6,TRBJ2-5,many,NA,TGTGCCAGCAACTATGGCAAGACCCAGTACTTC,CASNYGKTQYF
TRBV28,TRBJ2-7,NA,NA,TGTGCCAGCAGTCCACCCGGGTATAGTGCCGAGCAGTACTTC,CASSPPGYSAEQYF
TRBV12-3/TRBV12-4,TRBJ2-3,few,NA,TGTGCCAGCAGGGTTGCAGATACGCAGTATTTT,CASRVADTQYF
TRBV12-3/TRBV12-4,TRBJ1-5,once,NA,TGTGCCAGCAGTTTAAGTAGTGGGCATCAGCCCCAGCATTTT,CASSLSSGHQPQHF
TRBV29-1,TRBJ2-2,NA,NA,TGCAGCGTTGTTTGGGTTCCGGGCACCGGGGAGCTGTTTTTT,CSVVWVPGTGELFF
TRBV7-3,TRBJ2-1,NA,NA,TGTGCCAGCAGCGCCCAAAGCAGGTCCCACGAGACCCAGTTCTTC,CASSAQSRSHETQFF
TRBV29-1,TRBJ2-1,NA,NA,TGCAGCGAATCCGGGACACAGGACAATGAGCAGTTCTTC,CSESGTQDNEQFF